The 19 T cell receptor beta chains below all came from one sample that was sequenced in a study of T cell repertoires in cytomegalovirus infection. Their antigens remain unidentified. TCRdb used MiXCR to reprocess the reads, holding one entry per CDR3 protein. The table includes about 920,000 distinct CDR3 sequences, roughly 30% detected once. The sample here was cultured CD8+ T cells from PBMCs, taken from culture after CMV antigen stimulation. These receptor sequences come from a human donor in good health (CMV status not recorded). Some clones in this sample may be carry-over from other donors' samples.

This clonotype was picked up many times. This chain joins TRBV6-6 and TRBJ1-1; D perhaps matches TRBD1 (6 bases). This CDR3 comprises 16 residues. Germline lookup yields CDR1 MNHNY and CDR2 SVGAGI (reference sequence). With 6 bases removed from V and 2 bases from J, the gap between germline ends came to 19 bases. The chain's CDR3 is CASSLTGYAGNTEAFF. The CDR3, as DNA: TGTGCCAGCAGCCTCACAGGGTATGCAGGAAACACTGAAGCTTTCTTT.

The CDR3, as DNA: TGTGCCAGCAGTTTATACGGGATGGCGAACACCGGGGAGCTGTTTTTT. This translates into CASSLYGMANTGELFF. The rearrangement uses TRBV27 and TRBJ2-2; D might be TRBD2 (5 bases). The CDR3 is 16 residues long. The V gene's germline CDR1 is MNHEY and CDR2 SMNVEV (reference sequence). The V end lost 1 base, the J end lost 0 bases, and 9 bases lay between the germline ends.

The CDR3 nucleotides read TGTGCCAGCAGCTTATCGACAGCCGGGAATGAGCAGTTCTTC. This encodes CASSLSTAGNEQFF. The chain employs TRBV7-6 and TRBJ2-1, with D possibly matching TRBD1 (5 bases). The V gene lost 2 bases and the J gene lost 7 bases, with 12 bases spanning the gap. Germline CDR1 and CDR2: SGHVS and FNYEAQ. This CDR3 has 14 amino acids.

There are many counts of this clonotype. This chain connects TRBV4-1 to TRBJ1-1; a weak D match, TRBD1 (5 bases). Between the trimmed V and J ends, which lost 0 bases and 4 bases, there was a span of 12 bases. The length of the CDR3 is 15 residues. Germline V CDR1 and CDR2: MGHRA, YSYEKL. The CDR3 here is CASSQEIRGGTEAFF. The DNA of the CDR3 is TGCGCCAGCAGCCAAGAAATTAGGGGTGGCACTGAAGCTTTCTTT.

The J gene is TRBJ2-2, the V gene TRBV12-3 or TRBV12-4, with D maybe TRBD1 (6 bases). This CDR3 has 15 residues. Trimming took off 2 bases at V and 3 bases at J, with 10 bases between the two ends. CDR3 residues: CASSLTGMDTGELFF. The CDR3, as DNA: TGTGCCAGCAGTTTAACAGGGATGGACACCGGGGAGCTGTTTTTT.

In its sample, this clonotype was seen a few times. The J gene is TRBJ1-6, the V gene TRBV6-1, with 8 positions matching TRBD1. This CDR3 is built from 16 residues. Germline trimming cut 6 bases from V and 4 bases from J; bases unmatched to any gene: 8. Per the germline V gene, CDR1 is MNHNS and CDR2 is SASEGT. CDR3 in DNA: TGTGCCAGCAGGAAGACAGGGGAGCGGTATAATTCACCCCTCCACTTT. Translated: CASRKTGERYNSPLHF.

This clonotype has a handful of counts. The chain couples TRBV12-3 or TRBV12-4 to TRBJ2-1; perhaps D is TRBD1 or TRBD2 (5 bases each). The CDR3 is made up of 16 amino acids. Trimming shortened V by 5 bases and J by 1 base, and 15 bases separated the two germline ends. CDR3 sequence: CASSPPNGGSYNEQFF. The CDR3 bases are TGTGCCAGCAGTCCTCCCAATGGGGGTTCCTACAATGAGCAGTTCTTC.

Remarks on this clonotype: A much more abundant neighbour one base away suggests this may be a read error. The rearrangement joins TRBV7-6 to TRBJ2-1; 12 positions agree with TRBD2. The CDR3 runs to 17 residues. Looked up from germline, CDR1 is SGHVS and CDR2 is FNYEAQ. The ends lost 4 bases at V and 5 bases at J; junction bases unmatched: 9. The CDR3 spells CASSSERTSGAHNEQFF. Written as DNA, the CDR3 is TGTGCCAGCAGCTCCGAACGGACTAGCGGGGCCCACAATGAGCAGTTCTTC.

The table lists this clonotype with a few counts. The chain combines TRBV7-8 with TRBJ2-7, with TRBD1 matching over 7 bases. The trim removed 2 bases at V and 5 bases at J, leaving 9 bases unmatched. CDR3 length: 15 amino acids. Per the germline V gene, CDR1 is SGHVS and CDR2 is FQNEAQ. The CDR3 region is CASSLLRQGRDEQYF. CDR3 coding DNA: TGTGCCAGCAGCTTACTGAGACAGGGAAGGGACGAGCAGTACTTC.

The chain uses TRBV7-6 and TRBJ2-7, with a weak D call TRBD1 (5 bases). This CDR3 comprises 15 residues. From germline, CDR1 is SGHVS and CDR2 FNYEAQ. V was cut by 1 base and J by 3 bases, with 13 bases left in between. CDR3 DNA sequence: TGTGCCAGCAGCTTAGAACGTCAGGGAATCTACGAGCAGTACTTC. The encoded protein is CASSLERQGIYEQYF.

V is TRBV29-1 and J is TRBJ2-1, with D perhaps matching TRBD1 (6 bases). Germline CDR1 and CDR2: SQVTM and ANQGSEA. Between the trimmed V and J ends, which lost 5 bases and 5 bases, there was a span of 16 bases. This CDR3 region has 14 residues. The CDR3 bases are TGCAGCGTTCGACGGTTGGGGGCCCACAATGAGCAGTTCTTC. Amino acids: CSVRRLGAHNEQFF.

This chain connects TRBV6-2 or TRBV6-3 to TRBJ2-7, with D perhaps assigned TRBD1 or TRBD2 (5 bases each). The germline V gene encodes CDR1 MNHEY and CDR2 SVGEGT. This CDR3 comprises 14 residues. The V end lost 4 bases, the J end lost 2 bases, and 12 bases lay between the germline ends. In DNA, the CDR3 is TGTGCCAGCAGTTTCGCAGGGAGAACCTACGAGCAGTACGTC. This translates into CASSFAGRTYEQYV.

This clonotype was recorded at least ten times. This chain uses TRBV7-3 with TRBJ1-4; D perhaps matches TRBD1 (6 bases). Germline lookup yields CDR1 SGHTA and CDR2 FQGTGA. CDR3 length: 15 amino acids. V was pared by 0 bases and J by 5 bases, with 10 bases between. Here the CDR3 reads CASSLTGARNEKLFF. CDR3 DNA sequence: TGTGCCAGCAGCTTAACGGGGGCGCGAAATGAAAAACTGTTTTTT. The full variable domain, with the rest looked up from reference TRBV7-3 and TRBJ1-4, is GAGVSQTPSNKVTEKGKYVELRCDPISGHTALYWYRQSLGQGPEFLIYFQGTGAADDSGLPNDRFFAVRPEGSVSTLKIQRTERGDSAVYLCASSLTGARNEKLFFGSGTQLSVL.

The CDR3 loop is CASSVQGTHQHGYTF. CDR3 in DNA: TGTGCCAGCAGTGTTCAGGGGACTCACCAACATGGCTACACCTTC. V usage is TRBV2 and J usage is TRBJ1-2, with TRBD1 as a possible D gene (6 bases). V was clipped by 4 bases and J by 6 bases, with 18 bases between them. CDR1 is SNHLY, CDR2 FYNNEI, per germline. The CDR3 length is 15 residues. The full variable domain, its missing parts supplied by reference TRBV2 and TRBJ1-2, is EPEVTQTPSHQVTQMGQEVILRCVPISNHLYFYWYRQILGQKVEFLVSFYNNEISEKSEIFDDQFSVERPDGSNFTLKIRSTKLEDSAMYFCASSVQGTHQHGYTFGSGTRLTVV.

CDR3 DNA sequence: TGTGCCACCAAACAGACAGGGAAATCCTACGAGCAGTACGTC. This encodes CATKQTGKSYEQYV. V usage is TRBV24-1 and J usage is TRBJ2-7, with 7 bases aligning to TRBD1. CDR1 KGHDR and CDR2 SFDVKD come from the germline V gene. The CDR3 is 14 residues long. The V gene end was trimmed by 8 bases and the J gene end by 1 base; junction bases not matched to a gene: 7.

The rearrangement uses TRBV13 and TRBJ2-3; 10 bases are shared with TRBD2. The junction had 5 bases not matched to a gene; V was cut back by 2 bases and J by 6 bases. In germline, CDR1 is PRHDT, CDR2 FYEKMQ (reference sequence). This CDR3 region has 15 residues. The CDR3 loop reads CASSLTSSGGDTQYF. CDR3 DNA: TGTGCCAGCAGCTTAACGTCTAGCGGGGGCGATACGCAGTATTTT.

The chain joins TRBV4-3 to TRBJ2-1; 7 bases are a match to TRBD2. The CDR3 has 15 residues. Germline V CDR1 and CDR2: LGHNA, YSLEER. Trimming cost V 0 bases and J 5 bases; bases outside gene matches: 4. This CDR3 reads CASSQEIRGDNEQFF. The CDR3 region has the DNA TGCGCCAGCAGCCAAGAAATTCGGGGGGACAATGAGCAGTTCTTC.

This clonotype was counted only a few times. This chain uses TRBV19 with TRBJ1-2, with D possibly TRBD1 on 6 matching bases. Germline V gene lookup returns CDR1 LNHDA and CDR2 SQIVND (reference sequence). Trimming took off 6 bases at V and 7 bases at J, with 18 bases between the two ends. CDR3 length equals 14 residues. In DNA, the CDR3 is TGTGCCAGTAGACCCTCCCGGGGGGGCAGTGGCTACACCTTC. It specifies CASRPSRGGSGYTF. Complete variable domain (other parts from reference TRBV19 and TRBJ1-2): DGGITQSPKYLFRKEGQNVTLSCEQNLNHDAMYWYRQDPGQGLRLIYYSQIVNDFQKGDIAEGYSVSREKKESFPLTVTSAQKNPTAFYLCASRPSRGGSGYTFGSGTRLTVV.

This clonotype was seen a handful of times. The J gene is TRBJ1-2, the V gene TRBV27; 8 bases fit TRBD1. The CDR3 contains 14 residues. The germline CDR1 and CDR2 sequences are MNHEY and SMNVEV (reference sequence). V dropped 6 bases and J dropped 7; count of bases not matched to a gene: 10. The CDR3 DNA sequence: TGTGCCAGCAGAGTCTCAGGGGGCTCTCGTGGCTACACCTTC. Protein: CASRVSGGSRGYTF.